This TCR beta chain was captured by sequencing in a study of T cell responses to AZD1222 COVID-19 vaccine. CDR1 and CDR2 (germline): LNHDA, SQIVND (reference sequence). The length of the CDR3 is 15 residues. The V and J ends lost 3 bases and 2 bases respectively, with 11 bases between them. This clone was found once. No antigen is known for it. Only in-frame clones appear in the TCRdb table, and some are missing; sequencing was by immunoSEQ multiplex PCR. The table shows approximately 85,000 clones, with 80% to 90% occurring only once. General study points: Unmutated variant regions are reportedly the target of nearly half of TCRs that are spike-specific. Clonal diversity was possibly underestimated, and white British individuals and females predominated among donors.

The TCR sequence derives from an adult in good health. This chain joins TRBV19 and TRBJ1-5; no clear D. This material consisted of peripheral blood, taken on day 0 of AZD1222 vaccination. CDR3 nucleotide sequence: TGTGCCAGTAGTATGGTGGGGATGGGCAATCAGCCCCAGCATTTT. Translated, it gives CASSMVGMGNQPQHF.